The rows below give T cell receptor beta chains drawn from one sample of a study. TCRdb analysed the 5' RACE reads with MiXCR anew, one entry per CDR3 protein. The table lists more than 45,000 distinct CDR3 sequences, around 26% of them singletons. Sequencing used tumor-infiltrating memory CD4+ T cells sorted from the breast tumor. These receptors all stem from a female donor with breast cancer. CDR3s include the opening cysteine and the closing phenylalanine or tryptophan. Each record gives: D gene, V gene, clone size, J gene, CDR3 protein, CDR3 DNA. D genes are given only for firm matches. Size values are once, few and many counts, or a class for expanded clones, and some rows have none.

d_call: .
v_call: TRBV7-2
clone_size: .
j_call: TRBJ1-2
cdr3_aa: CASSPYIQRDGYTF
cdr3_nt: TGTGCCAGCAGTCCTTACATCCAGCGGGATGGCTACACCTTC

d_call: .
v_call: TRBV28
clone_size: few
j_call: TRBJ2-7
cdr3_aa: CASMGFGNSYEQYF
cdr3_nt: TGTGCCAGCATGGGATTCGGAAACTCCTACGAGCAGTACTTC

d_call: .
v_call: TRBV5-5
clone_size: .
j_call: TRBJ1-2
cdr3_aa: CASSSQISGKRGNYGYTF
cdr3_nt: TGTGCCAGCAGCTCCCAAATTTCAGGGAAACGAGGTAACTATGGCTACACCTTC

d_call: TRBD2
v_call: TRBV7-3
clone_size: .
j_call: TRBJ2-1
cdr3_aa: CASSLRGGADNEQFF
cdr3_nt: TGTGCCAGCAGCTTACGGGGGGGCGCCGACAATGAGCAGTTCTTC

d_call: .
v_call: TRBV7-2
clone_size: few
j_call: TRBJ1-2
cdr3_aa: CASSLFGSYGYTF
cdr3_nt: TGTGCCAGCAGCTTATTCGGTTCCTATGGCTACACCTTC

d_call: TRBD1
v_call: TRBV20-1
clone_size: few
j_call: TRBJ1-2
cdr3_aa: CQGQGPPYGYTF
cdr3_nt: TGCCAGGGACAGGGCCCCCCCTATGGCTACACCTTC

d_call: .
v_call: TRBV7-6
clone_size: few
j_call: TRBJ2-1
cdr3_aa: CASSGGKGYNEQFF
cdr3_nt: TGTGCCAGCAGCGGTGGTAAGGGGTACAATGAGCAGTTCTTC

d_call: TRBD2
v_call: TRBV20-1
clone_size: .
j_call: TRBJ2-3
cdr3_aa: CSARTASGTQYF
cdr3_nt: TGCAGTGCTAGAACGGCTAGCGGTACGCAGTATTTT

d_call: .
v_call: TRBV3-1
clone_size: few
j_call: TRBJ1-6
cdr3_aa: CASSQDPGDNSPLHF
cdr3_nt: TGTGCCAGCAGCCAAGACCCAGGGGATAATTCACCCCTCCACTTT

d_call: TRBD1
v_call: TRBV5-1
clone_size: .
j_call: TRBJ2-7
cdr3_aa: CASSLLPGQGAIDEQYF
cdr3_nt: TGCGCCAGCAGCTTACTACCGGGACAGGGGGCTATCGACGAGCAGTACTTC

d_call: .
v_call: TRBV20-1
clone_size: .
j_call: TRBJ2-7
cdr3_aa: CSALRDGLRGEQYF
cdr3_nt: TGCAGTGCTTTACGTGACGGTTTAAGGGGCGAGCAGTACTTC

d_call: .
v_call: TRBV29-1
clone_size: .
j_call: TRBJ2-7
cdr3_aa: CSAGGTHYEQYF
cdr3_nt: TGCAGCGCTGGAGGGACACACTACGAGCAGTACTTC

d_call: TRBD2
v_call: TRBV9
clone_size: .
j_call: TRBJ2-1
cdr3_aa: CASSVVAGVVNEQFF
cdr3_nt: TGTGCCAGCAGCGTAGTAGCGGGGGTGGTAAATGAGCAGTTCTTC

d_call: .
v_call: TRBV2
clone_size: .
j_call: TRBJ2-3
cdr3_aa: CASSMDYLATDTQYF
cdr3_nt: TGTGCCAGCAGTATGGACTACTTAGCCACAGATACGCAGTATTTT

d_call: .
v_call: TRBV7-9
clone_size: once
j_call: TRBJ1-3
cdr3_aa: CASSSSQGGNTIYF
cdr3_nt: TGTGCCAGCAGCTCATCACAGGGTGGAAACACCATATATTTT

d_call: .
v_call: TRBV6-1
clone_size: .
j_call: TRBJ1-1
cdr3_aa: CASSVRTAQAGTEAFF
cdr3_nt: TGTGCCAGCAGTGTCAGGACAGCCCAGGCGGGTACTGAAGCTTTCTTT

d_call: .
v_call: TRBV7-2
clone_size: many
j_call: TRBJ2-3
cdr3_aa: CASSSQGRGDTQYF
cdr3_nt: TGTGCCAGCAGCTCACAGGGGAGGGGAGATACGCAGTATTTT

d_call: .
v_call: TRBV5-1
clone_size: .
j_call: TRBJ1-2
cdr3_aa: CASSLEGSGLGYTF
cdr3_nt: TGCGCCAGCAGCTTGGAAGGTTCGGGGCTGGGCTACACCTTC

d_call: .
v_call: TRBV7-2
clone_size: .
j_call: TRBJ1-1
cdr3_aa: CASSLAIDRNTEAFF
cdr3_nt: TGTGCCAGCAGCTTAGCTATCGACAGGAACACTGAAGCTTTCTTT

d_call: .
v_call: TRBV10-3
clone_size: few
j_call: TRBJ2-2
cdr3_aa: CAISESRTGELFF
cdr3_nt: TGTGCCATCAGTGAGTCGAGAACCGGGGAGCTGTTTTTT

d_call: .
v_call: TRBV2
clone_size: .
j_call: TRBJ1-1
cdr3_aa: CASRSGLNTEAFF
cdr3_nt: TGTGCCAGCAGATCAGGGTTGAACACTGAAGCTTTCTTT

d_call: .
v_call: TRBV6-1
clone_size: many
j_call: TRBJ2-5
cdr3_aa: CASSRLEETQYF
cdr3_nt: TGTGCCAGCAGTCGACTGGAAGAGACCCAGTACTTC

d_call: .
v_call: TRBV7-9
clone_size: .
j_call: TRBJ1-5
cdr3_aa: CASSLDTSSQPQHF
cdr3_nt: TGTGCCAGCAGCTTAGATACCTCCTCTCAGCCCCAGCATTTT

d_call: .
v_call: TRBV5-5
clone_size: once
j_call: TRBJ2-3
cdr3_aa: CASSPGGAQTDTQYF
cdr3_nt: TGTGCCAGCAGCCCGGGGGGCGCCCAGACAGATACGCAGTATTTT

d_call: .
v_call: TRBV11-2
clone_size: .
j_call: TRBJ2-1
cdr3_aa: CASSLGTPQFF
cdr3_nt: TGTGCCAGCAGCTTAGGGACTCCCCAGTTCTTC

d_call: .
v_call: TRBV20-1
clone_size: few
j_call: TRBJ1-4
cdr3_aa: CSARAWVTATNEKLFF
cdr3_nt: TGCAGTGCTAGGGCTTGGGTGACAGCAACTAATGAAAAACTGTTTTTT

d_call: TRBD1
v_call: TRBV2
clone_size: .
j_call: TRBJ1-1
cdr3_aa: CASSRTGVNTEAFF
cdr3_nt: TGTGCCAGCAGTAGGACAGGGGTGAACACTGAAGCTTTCTTT

d_call: .
v_call: TRBV5-1
clone_size: .
j_call: TRBJ2-5
cdr3_aa: CASSSDQKTQYF
cdr3_nt: TGCGCCAGCAGCTCGGACCAAAAGACCCAGTACTTC

d_call: .
v_call: TRBV5-1
clone_size: .
j_call: TRBJ1-1
cdr3_aa: CASSADMNTEAFF
cdr3_nt: TGCGCCAGCAGCGCTGACATGAACACTGAAGCTTTCTTT

d_call: TRBD1
v_call: TRBV7-9
clone_size: .
j_call: TRBJ1-3
cdr3_aa: CASSQTGSENTIYF
cdr3_nt: TGTGCCAGCAGCCAGACAGGGTCGGAGAACACCATATATTTT

d_call: .
v_call: TRBV28
clone_size: few
j_call: TRBJ2-1
cdr3_aa: CASTYYNEQFF
cdr3_nt: TGTGCCAGCACTTACTACAATGAGCAGTTCTTC

d_call: TRBD1
v_call: TRBV5-1
clone_size: .
j_call: TRBJ2-1
cdr3_aa: CASSPRTGIYNEQFF
cdr3_nt: TGCGCCAGCAGCCCAAGGACAGGGATCTACAATGAGCAGTTCTTC

d_call: .
v_call: TRBV6-5
clone_size: few
j_call: TRBJ2-3
cdr3_aa: CASTKMGGRTDTQYF
cdr3_nt: TGTGCCAGCACCAAAATGGGAGGACGCACAGATACGCAGTATTTT

d_call: .
v_call: TRBV5-1
clone_size: many
j_call: TRBJ2-7
cdr3_aa: CASKSRDNSYEQYF
cdr3_nt: TGCGCCAGCAAAAGTCGGGATAACTCCTACGAGCAGTACTTC

d_call: .
v_call: TRBV3-1
clone_size: .
j_call: TRBJ1-2
cdr3_aa: CASSQTGPRVGYTF
cdr3_nt: TGTGCCAGCAGCCAAACCGGGCCGCGGGTGGGCTACACCTTC

d_call: .
v_call: TRBV28
clone_size: .
j_call: TRBJ2-1
cdr3_aa: CASTVKGPRSSYNEQFF
cdr3_nt: TGTGCCAGCACCGTTAAGGGGCCCCGGAGCTCCTACAATGAGCAGTTCTTC

d_call: TRBD2
v_call: TRBV7-2
clone_size: .
j_call: TRBJ2-5
cdr3_aa: CASSSGLARSQETQYF
cdr3_nt: TGTGCCAGCAGCTCAGGACTAGCGAGATCTCAAGAGACCCAGTACTTC

d_call: .
v_call: TRBV7-9
clone_size: .
j_call: TRBJ2-1
cdr3_aa: CASSLEGDGREQSF
cdr3_nt: TGTGCTAGCAGCTTAGAGGGGGACGGGCGTGAGCAGTCCTTC

d_call: .
v_call: TRBV7-3
clone_size: .
j_call: TRBJ2-1
cdr3_aa: CASSPTDNEQFF
cdr3_nt: TGTGCCAGCAGCCCCACAGACAATGAGCAGTTCTTC

d_call: .
v_call: TRBV7-2
clone_size: few
j_call: TRBJ2-2
cdr3_aa: CASALNTGELFF
cdr3_nt: TGTGCCAGCGCCTTGAACACCGGGGAGCTGTTTTTT

d_call: .
v_call: TRBV20-1
clone_size: few
j_call: TRBJ2-2
cdr3_aa: CSASGGQFTGGELFF
cdr3_nt: TGCAGTGCTAGCGGTGGACAGTTCACCGGGGGGGAGCTGTTTTTT

d_call: TRBD1
v_call: TRBV18
clone_size: .
j_call: TRBJ1-1
cdr3_aa: CASSMTGTMNTEAFF
cdr3_nt: TGTGCCAGCTCAATGACAGGGACAATGAACACTGAAGCTTTCTTT

d_call: .
v_call: TRBV20-1
clone_size: many
j_call: TRBJ2-3
cdr3_aa: CSASWARRGTDTQYF
cdr3_nt: TGCAGTGCTAGTTGGGCTAGGCGCGGCACAGATACGCAGTATTTT

d_call: TRBD2
v_call: TRBV6-6
clone_size: .
j_call: TRBJ2-7
cdr3_aa: CASNREGYEQYF
cdr3_nt: TGTGCCAGCAACCGGGAGGGTTACGAGCAGTACTTC

d_call: .
v_call: TRBV21-1
clone_size: few
j_call: TRBJ1-1
cdr3_aa: CASMVPYTEAFF
cdr3_nt: TGTGCCAGCATGGTTCCTTACACTGAAGCTTTCTTT

d_call: TRBD2
v_call: TRBV7-3
clone_size: few
j_call: TRBJ2-2
cdr3_aa: CASSSYGTTNTGELFF
cdr3_nt: TGTGCCAGCAGCTCTTACGGGACTACCAACACCGGGGAGCTGTTTTTT

d_call: .
v_call: TRBV5-1
clone_size: few
j_call: TRBJ2-7
cdr3_aa: CASTRDGSSSEQYF
cdr3_nt: TGCGCCAGCACCAGGGACGGGAGCAGCTCCGAGCAGTACTTC

d_call: .
v_call: TRBV29-1
clone_size: few
j_call: TRBJ1-1
cdr3_aa: CSVGDTEAFF
cdr3_nt: TGCAGCGTTGGTGACACTGAAGCTTTCTTT

d_call: TRBD1
v_call: TRBV7-9
clone_size: few
j_call: TRBJ1-2
cdr3_aa: CASSLTGGGYTF
cdr3_nt: TGTGCCAGCAGCTTGACAGGGGGCGGCTACACCTTC

d_call: .
v_call: TRBV20-1
clone_size: .
j_call: TRBJ1-1
cdr3_aa: CSVIRGAEAFF
cdr3_nt: TGCAGTGTCATACGGGGGGCTGAAGCTTTCTTT

d_call: TRBD2
v_call: TRBV20-1
clone_size: .
j_call: TRBJ2-7
cdr3_aa: CSARDSGSSHEQYF
cdr3_nt: TGCAGTGCTAGAGATAGCGGGAGTTCCCACGAGCAATACTTC

d_call: .
v_call: TRBV6-5
clone_size: few
j_call: TRBJ1-5
cdr3_aa: CASILEGDQPQHF
cdr3_nt: TGTGCCAGCATTCTGGAGGGGGATCAGCCCCAGCATTTT

d_call: .
v_call: TRBV4-1
clone_size: few
j_call: TRBJ1-2
cdr3_aa: CASSMSGGLTYGYTF
cdr3_nt: TGCGCCAGCAGCATGTCGGGGGGATTGACCTATGGCTACACCTTC

d_call: .
v_call: TRBV6-5
clone_size: few
j_call: TRBJ1-3
cdr3_aa: CASTPSGRASGNTIYF
cdr3_nt: TGTGCCAGCACCCCGAGCGGGAGGGCCTCTGGAAACACCATATATTTT